This T cell receptor (beta chain) was captured in a study of cytomegalovirus exposure and HLA in healthy donors. General study results and limits: Equally common other TCR beta chains were less clonally expanded than HLA-associated ones, a later analysis found. On later analysis, the bulk of CMV-associated TCR beta chains appeared to be HLA-restricted.

The table lists this clone with a count of one. What it recognizes is unknown. The PCR made use of 60 Vbeta and 13 Jbeta primers. As originally analysed: Later work found 65 million to 85 million unique TCR beta chains, with roughly 11 million shared. Clones were read by immunoSEQ multiplex PCR, and TCRdb kept only the in-frame ones, dropping some. The DNA was the basis for D and trimming; V, J and clone size are from that table. The sample lists some 90,000 clones, around 75% occurring once. Sequencing was performed on PBMCs. This TCR was recovered from a man aged 40-49 years in good health and CMV-seronegative.

CDR3 sequence: CASSPLFPPGTQYF. The CDR3 DNA follows: TGTGCCAGCAGCCCCCTGTTCCCCCCAGGTACGCAGTATTTT. The chain couples TRBV9 to TRBJ2-3, with D unclear. The CDR3 consists of 14 residues. With 4 bases removed from V and 8 bases from J, the gap between germline ends came to 17 bases. Per the germline V gene, CDR1 is SGDLS and CDR2 is YYNGEE.